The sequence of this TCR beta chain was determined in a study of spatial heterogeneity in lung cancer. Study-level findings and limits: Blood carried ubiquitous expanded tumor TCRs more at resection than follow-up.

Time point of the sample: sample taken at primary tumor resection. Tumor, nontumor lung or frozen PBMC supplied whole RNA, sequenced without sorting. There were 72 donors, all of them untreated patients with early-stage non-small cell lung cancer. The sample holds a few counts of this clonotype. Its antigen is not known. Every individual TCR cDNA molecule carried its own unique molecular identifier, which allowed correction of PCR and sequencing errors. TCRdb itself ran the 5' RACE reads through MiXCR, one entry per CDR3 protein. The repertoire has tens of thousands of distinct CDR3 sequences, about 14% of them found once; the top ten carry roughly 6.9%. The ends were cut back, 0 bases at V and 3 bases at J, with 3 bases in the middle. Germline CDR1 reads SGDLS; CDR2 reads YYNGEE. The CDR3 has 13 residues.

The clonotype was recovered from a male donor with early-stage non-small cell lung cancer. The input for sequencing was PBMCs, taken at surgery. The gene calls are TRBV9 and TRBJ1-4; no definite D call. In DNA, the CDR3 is TGTGCCAGCAGCGTAGGTCCTAATGAAAAACTGTTTTTT. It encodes CASSVGPNEKLFF.